Listed below are T cell receptor beta chains from one sample, sequenced in a study of T cell repertoires in cytomegalovirus infection. MiXCR, applied by TCRdb to the reads, yields one record per CDR3 protein. This table holds 290,000 or so distinct CDR3 sequences, 9.6% found once. The sample consisted of PBMCs. The receptor source for this set is a human donor in good health (CMV status not recorded). Some clones in this sample may be carry-over from other donors' samples. Both conserved end residues are part of each CDR3. D genes are given only for firm matches. Clone size appears in some rows only: once, few, many, or a class for an expanded clone.

j_call v_call d_call clone_size cdr3_nt cdr3_aa
TRBJ2-4 TRBV20-1 NA many TGCAGTGCTAGAGTGGGGGCCTCTTTCAAAAACATTCAGTACTTC CSARVGASFKNIQYF
TRBJ1-1 TRBV9 NA NA TGTGCCAGCAGCGTAGGCCCCCGGGGAATTCTGGACACTGAAGCTTTCTTT CASSVGPRGILDTEAFF
TRBJ1-2 TRBV7-6 NA many TGTGCCAGCAGCCGTGTAAGAACCTATGGCTACACCTTC CASSRVRTYGYTF
TRBJ1-1 TRBV7-2 NA many TGTGCCAGCAGCCCCACCGGGGAGGTGATAAAGGCTTTCTTT CASSPTGEVIKAFF
TRBJ2-1 TRBV7-2 TRBD2 many TGTGCCAGCAGCTTAGAAGGTAGCGGGGGATACAATGAGCAGTTCTTC CASSLEGSGGYNEQFF
TRBJ2-1 TRBV7-2 NA many TGTGCCAGCAGCTTAACTAACTACAATGAGCAGTTCTTC CASSLTNYNEQFF
TRBJ2-1 TRBV20-1 NA once TGCAGTGCTAGTAGTGGGGGAGTAGGCTCCTACAATGAGCAGTTCTTC CSASSGGVGSYNEQFF
TRBJ2-2 TRBV28 TRBD1 few TGTGCCAGCAGACTCGGGACAGGGGATCCCGGGGAGCTGTTTTTT CASRLGTGDPGELFF
TRBJ2-1 TRBV11-1 NA many TGTGCCAGCAGCTCCCCAGGGGTCTCCTACAATGAGCAGTTCTTC CASSSPGVSYNEQFF
TRBJ2-6 TRBV5-4 TRBD1 many TGTGCCAGCAGCTATGGGACAGGGGGATCTGGGGCCAACGTCCTGACTTTC CASSYGTGGSGANVLTF
TRBJ1-1 TRBV20-1 NA few TGCAGTGCCGGGACCTTAGCAGCTTTCTTT CSAGTLAAFF
TRBJ2-5 TRBV10-3 NA NA TGTGCCATGCGCGATGCCCAAGAGACCCAGTACTTC CAMRDAQETQYF
TRBJ1-5 TRBV3-1 NA few TGTGCCAGCAGCCCCATTTTAAGCAATCAGCCCCAGCATTTT CASSPILSNQPQHF
TRBJ2-5 TRBV14 NA few TGTGCCAGCAGCCAAACTCGTTCACTGTTACAAGAGACCCAGTACTTC CASSQTRSLLQETQYF
TRBJ1-1 TRBV5-6 NA NA TGTGCCAGCAGATCAGTCCCCACCGGCGATAGTGAAGCTTTCTTT CASRSVPTGDSEAFF
TRBJ1-5 TRBV20-1 TRBD1 many TGCAGTGCTAGATCCGGGACAGCTAGGGGGGCCCAGCATTTT CSARSGTARGAQHF
TRBJ2-1 TRBV6-1 NA many TGTGCCAGCAGTGATCAGAGGGACAATGAGCAGTTCTTC CASSDQRDNEQFF
TRBJ2-2 TRBV14 NA NA TGTGCCAGCAGCCAAGCGGGCAGGGGTAACACCGGGGAGCTGTTTTTT CASSQAGRGNTGELFF
TRBJ2-1 TRBV14 TRBD1 many TGTGCCACCCCGAGACAGGGAAGGCAGTTCTTC CATPRQGRQFF
TRBJ1-2 TRBV10-3 TRBD1 many TGTGCCATCAGCCCGGGACAGGGCACGAGAGGCTACACCTTC CAISPGQGTRGYTF
TRBJ2-5 TRBV7-5 NA many NA CISVSEAADRDGETQYF
TRBJ2-2 TRBV7-2 TRBD2 many TGTGCCAGCAGCCGACTCGGACTAGCGGGGGGGACTAGCACCGGGGAGCTGTTTTTT CASSRLGLAGGTSTGELFF
TRBJ1-5 TRBV20-1 TRBD1 NA TGCAGTGTCGGGGGGACAGTCAGCAATCAGCCCCAGCATTTT CSVGGTVSNQPQHF
TRBJ2-1 TRBV27 NA many TGTGCCAGCAGTTTAAGGACACTAGACGGGCAGTTCTTC CASSLRTLDGQFF
TRBJ2-1 TRBV6-2/TRBV6-3 TRBD2 many TGTGCCAGCAGTTCCTCCCCCGGGACTACCCAAACTTACAATGAGCAGTTCTTC CASSSSPGTTQTYNEQFF
TRBJ2-1 TRBV5-1 NA NA TGCGCCAGCAGCCCCGGACAACCGGGGGTTTACAATGAGCAGTTC CASSPGQPGVYNEQF
TRBJ2-1 TRBV2 NA few TGTGCCAGCAGGGACTCGATCTACAATGAGCAGTTCTTC CASRDSIYNEQFF
TRBJ2-3 TRBV10-3 NA NA TGTGCCATCAGTATGAAAGCGAAGGGGGGCACAGATACGCAGTATTTT CAISMKAKGGTDTQYF